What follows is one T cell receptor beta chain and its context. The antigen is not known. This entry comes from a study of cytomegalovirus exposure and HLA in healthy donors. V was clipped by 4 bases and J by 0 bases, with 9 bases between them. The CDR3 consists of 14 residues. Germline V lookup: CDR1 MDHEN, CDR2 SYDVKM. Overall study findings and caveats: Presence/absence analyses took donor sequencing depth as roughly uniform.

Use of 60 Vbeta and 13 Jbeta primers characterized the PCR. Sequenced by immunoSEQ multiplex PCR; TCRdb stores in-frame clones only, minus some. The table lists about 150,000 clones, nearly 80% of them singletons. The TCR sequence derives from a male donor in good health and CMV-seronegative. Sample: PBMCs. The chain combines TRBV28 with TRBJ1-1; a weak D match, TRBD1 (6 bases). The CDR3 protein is CASSSQGLNTEAFF. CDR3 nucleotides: TGTGCCAGCAGTTCTCAGGGGCTGAACACTGAAGCTTTCTTT.